Below are 30 T cell receptor beta chains sequenced from a single sample in a study of blood T cell repertoires in COVID-19. Sequenced by immunoSEQ multiplex PCR; TCRdb stores in-frame clones only, minus some. The repertoire consists of 150,000 to 200,000 clones, with around nine tenths occurring once and the leading ten covering about 1%. The sequenced sample consisted of peripheral blood. These receptors all stem from a young woman who had recovered from COVID-19.

In the case of this clone: At the DNA level, this CDR3 is encoded by other sequences in the same sample as well. The chain carries TRBV19 and TRBJ1-2; 11 nucleotides agree with TRBD1. This CDR3 has 15 residues. Losses at the gene ends were 5 bases for V and 2 bases for J; bases not matched to a gene: 4. Germline V gene lookup returns CDR1 LNHDA and CDR2 SQIVND (reference sequence). CDR3 in DNA: TGTGCCAGTAGTCCACGGACAGGGGGCAACTATGGCTACACCTTC. Its protein product is CASSPRTGGNYGYTF.

In its sample, this clone was seen once. This chain connects TRBV2 to TRBJ1-1; TRBD1 might be the D (5 bases). Germline-derived CDR1 and CDR2 are SNHLY and FYNNEI. V was clipped by 8 bases and J by 4 bases, with 11 bases between them. The CDR3 sequence is 12 residues long. The DNA for the CDR3 is TGTGCCAGCTCTTGGGGGGGCACTGAAGCTTTCTTT. It encodes CASSWGGTEAFF.

V usage is TRBV7-6 and J usage is TRBJ1-5, with D hard to call. Deletions cut 1 base from V and 10 bases from J, with 11 bases between. This CDR3 has 13 amino acids. Germline CDR1 and CDR2: SGHVS and FNYEAQ. DNA for the CDR3: TGTGCCAGCAGCTTAGATAGAACAGCTCCCCAGCATTTT. Protein sequence: CASSLDRTAPQHF.

The chain links TRBV4-1 to TRBJ2-3, with TRBD2 identical over 9 bases. The CDR3 sequence is 16 residues long. After removal of 0 bases from V and 9 bases from J, the junction contained 10 bases not matched to a gene. CDR1 and CDR2 (germline): MGHRA, YSYEKL. CDR3 loop: CASSQDGSGSRGTQYF. As DNA, the CDR3 is TGCGCCAGCAGCCAAGATGGTAGCGGGAGTCGAGGCACGCAGTATTTT.

The V gene is TRBV10-3, the J gene TRBJ1-2; no clear D gene. Germline CDR1 ENHRY, CDR2 SYGVKD. Trimming took 3 bases from V and 4 from J, leaving 9 bases between them. This CDR3 has 13 residues. CDR3 DNA: TGTGCCATCAGTGACAGAATATCCTATGGCTACACCTTC. Translated, it gives CAISDRISYGYTF.

The CDR3, as DNA: TGTGCCAGCAGCCAGTATTCCGGGACTAGCGGGAGCACAGATACGCAGTATTTT. Amino acid sequence: CASSQYSGTSGSTDTQYF. The V call is TRBV4-2, the J call TRBJ2-3; TRBD2 aligns across 12 bases. The V gene's germline CDR1 is LGHNA and CDR2 YNFKEQ. Trimming took 3 bases from V and 0 from J; bases not matched to a gene: 7. The CDR3 runs 18 residues.

V is TRBV14 and J is TRBJ2-3; perhaps TRBD2 as D (7 bases). V lost 2 bases, J lost 8 bases, and 17 bases lay in between. The CDR3 loop spans 15 amino acids. Germline values: CDR1 SGHDN, CDR2 FVKESK. The CDR3 DNA sequence: TGTGCCAGCAGCCAAACGTGGGGGGGCGGGGTTACGCAGTATTTT. As protein: CASSQTWGGGVTQYF.

This chain links TRBV7-2 with TRBJ2-3; no clear D. Germline V gene sequence: CDR1 SGHTA, CDR2 FQGNSA. This CDR3 is 14 amino acids long. V lost 1 base and J lost 4, with 9 bases in between. The CDR3 DNA is TGTGCCAGCAGCTTAGATCTCCTACCAGATACGCAGTATTTT. Its translation is CASSLDLLPDTQYF.

This rearrangement joins TRBV11-2 to TRBJ2-7; TRBD1 aligns across 8 bases. Germline V gene sequence: CDR1 SGHAT, CDR2 FQNNGV. Losses at the gene ends were 1 base for V and 3 bases for J; bases not matched to a gene: 5. This CDR3 has 15 amino acids. The CDR3 loop is CASSLGQGAFYEQYV. DNA of the CDR3: TGTGCCAGCAGCTTAGGTCAGGGGGCTTTCTACGAGCAGTACGTC.

The V call is TRBV5-1, the J call TRBJ2-7, with 15 bases aligning to TRBD2. The CDR3 extends over 16 amino acids. Germline V gives CDR1 SGHRS, CDR2 YFSETQ. J was trimmed by 4 bases and V by 5 bases; bases with no gene match: 7. The CDR3 nucleotides are TGCGCCAGCAGACCGGCAGGGACTAGCGGGGGGTACGAGCAGTACTTC. Protein sequence: CASRPAGTSGGYEQYF.

This clone appeared a single time. The chain employs TRBV2 and TRBJ2-3; 10 bases are shared with TRBD2. The V gene end was trimmed by 6 bases and the J gene end by 2 bases; junction bases not matched to a gene: 8. The CDR3 has 16 residues. Germline CDR1 is SNHLY and CDR2 is FYNNEI. In DNA form, the CDR3 reads TGTGCCAGCAGGCTGTCTAGCGGGGGTAACACAGATACGCAGTATTTT. Translated, it gives CASRLSSGGNTDTQYF.

This chain uses TRBV7-3 with TRBJ2-7; D is ambiguous. Germline-derived CDR1 and CDR2 are SGHTA and FQGTGA. The germline V and J ends were trimmed by 5 bases and 7 bases, with 15 bases remaining between them. This CDR3 is 13 amino acids long. The CDR3 nucleotides are TGTGCCAGCAGCCCTAACCCGACGGAGGAGCAGTACTTC. Protein product: CASSPNPTEEQYF.

The chain is built from TRBV4-1 and TRBJ1-6, with 7 bases identical to TRBD1. V gave up 1 base and J gave up 5 bases; unmatched junction bases: 2. The CDR3 spans 15 residues. The V gene's germline CDR1 is MGHRA and CDR2 YSYEKL. DNA for the CDR3: TGCGCCAGCAGCCAAGGGACAGGAGATAATTCACCCCTCCACTTT. Its protein is CASSQGTGDNSPLHF.

The rearrangement uses TRBV6-6 and TRBJ2-7, with 8 bases that match TRBD2. CDR3 length: 14 amino acids. Unmatched junction bases numbered 5, after V lost 6 bases and J lost 1 base. The V gene's germline CDR1 is MNHNY and CDR2 SVGAGI (reference sequence). DNA for the CDR3: TGTGCCAGCAGGACGGGGGGGCGGTCCTACGAGCAGTACTTC. It yields the protein CASRTGGRSYEQYF.

The chain has TRBV5-1 and TRBJ2-1, with 9 bases matching TRBD1. V lost 2 bases and J lost 5; bases outside the gene matches: 5. CDR1 and CDR2 (germline): SGHRS, YFSETQ. The CDR3 runs 15 residues. The CDR3 sequence is CASSLWDRDNNEQFF. In nucleotides, the CDR3 is TGCGCCAGCAGCTTATGGGACAGGGATAACAATGAGCAGTTCTTC.

The chain combines TRBV10-3 with TRBJ1-1; D is perhaps TRBD1 (5 bases). The germline V and J ends were trimmed by 6 bases and 1 base, with 15 bases remaining between them. The CDR3 covers 15 residues. Germline V lookup: CDR1 ENHRY, CDR2 SYGVKD. The CDR3 here is CAISESDIPNTEAFF. The CDR3 DNA sequence: TGTGCCATCAGCGAATCGGACATACCGAACACTGAAGCTTTCTTT.

The V call is TRBV6-2 or TRBV6-3, the J call TRBJ2-7; D is unresolved. Germline CDR1 reads MNHEY; CDR2 reads SVGEGT. The V end lost 4 bases, the J end lost 4 bases, and 17 bases lay between the germline ends. This CDR3 is 15 amino acids long. The CDR3 is CASSSPGPYRYEQYV. CDR3 nucleotides: TGTGCCAGCAGTTCGCCAGGCCCCTATCGTTACGAGCAGTACGTC.

This rearrangement joins TRBV18 to TRBJ1-4, with D uncertain. The V gene lost 2 bases and the J gene lost 5 bases, with 6 bases spanning the gap. The CDR3 has 13 residues. CDR1 is KGHSH, CDR2 LQKENI, per germline. The CDR3 region has the DNA TGTGCCAGCTCACCAGGGCTCAATGAAAAACTGTTTTTT. This encodes CASSPGLNEKLFF. Full variable domain (rest looked up from reference TRBV18 and TRBJ1-4): NAGVMQNPRHLVRRRGQEARLRCSPMKGHSHVYWYRQLPEEGLKFMVYLQKENIIDESGMPKERFSAEFPKEGPSILRIQQVVRGDSAAYFCASSPGLNEKLFFGSGTQLSVL.

This clone was seen a single time. The chain links TRBV7-2 to TRBJ2-3; the match to TRBD2 covers 7 bases. This CDR3 comprises 15 residues. V dropped 3 bases and J dropped 2; count of bases not matched to a gene: 5. CDR1 and CDR2 (germline): SGHTA, FQGNSA. CDR3 loop: CASSLGGGITDTQYF. CDR3 coding DNA: TGTGCCAGCAGCTTGGGGGGAGGGATCACAGATACGCAGTATTTT. The full variable domain, completed using reference TRBV7-2 and TRBJ2-3, is GAGVSQSPSNKVTEKGKDVELRCDPISGHTALYWYRQSLGQGLEFLIYFQGNSAPDKSGLPSDRFSAERTGGSVSTLTIQRTQQEDSAVYLCASSLGGGITDTQYFGPGTRLTVL.

The chain uses TRBV7-2 and TRBJ1-2, with a tentative D call TRBD1 (5 bases). The V end lost 2 bases, the J end lost 7 bases, and 17 bases lay between the germline ends. CDR3 length: 15 residues. Germline CDR1 and CDR2: SGHTA and FQGNSA. The CDR3 DNA sequence: TGTGCCAGCAGCTTAAGGGAATACGGGGACTTTGGCTACACCTTC. It is translated as CASSLREYGDFGYTF.

The genes are TRBV5-1 and TRBJ2-7, with D hard to call. Germline V gene sequence: CDR1 SGHRS, CDR2 YFSETQ. This CDR3 is 14 amino acids long. V shed 0 bases and J shed 1 base, with 8 bases lying between them. CDR3 amino acids: CASSLGPGSYEQYV. The DNA of the CDR3 is TGCGCCAGCAGCTTGGGTCCAGGATCCTACGAGCAGTACGTC.

The CDR3 coding sequence is TGTGCCTGGAGTTTCCGGGGGGGCGCGGGTGAAGCTTTCTTT. Protein: CAWSFRGGAGEAFF. The chain joins TRBV30 to TRBJ1-1, with D tentatively TRBD1 (6 bases). With 2 bases removed from V and 7 bases from J, the gap between germline ends came to 17 bases. The germline gives CDR1 GTSNPN, CDR2 SVGIG (reference sequence). The CDR3 is 14 residues long.

This clone was picked up one time. The CDR3 is CASSVGQGTEAFF. Written as DNA, the CDR3 is TGTGCCAGCAGCGTGGGACAGGGCACTGAAGCTTTCTTT. The genes are TRBV7-3 and TRBJ1-1, with 9 bases aligning to TRBD1. Germline-derived CDR1 and CDR2 are SGHTA and FQGTGA. The CDR3 runs 13 residues. The V gene end was trimmed by 5 bases and the J gene end by 4 bases; junction bases not matched to a gene: 2.

V and J are TRBV3-1 (or the pseudogene TRBV3-2) and TRBJ2-7, with 9 bases fitting TRBD1. The CDR3 has 14 residues. J lost 7 bases, V lost 6 bases, and 10 bases had no gene match. Looked up from germline, CDR1 is LGHDT and CDR2 is YNNKEL (reference sequence). The CDR3 DNA reads as TGTGCCAGCAGGAAACAGGGGGCGGCGGGAGAGCAGTACTTC. Its translation: CASRKQGAAGEQYF.

This chain connects TRBV7-3 to TRBJ1-2; 8 bases match TRBD1. Germline V gives CDR1 SGHTA, CDR2 FQGTGA. V shed 1 base and J 7 bases; nucleotides not matched to a gene: 5. This CDR3 contains 14 residues. Here the CDR3 DNA reads TGTGCCAGCAGCTTAAGGCCGACAGGGGCTGGCTACACCTTC. This encodes CASSLRPTGAGYTF. The entire variable domain, with the rest obtained from reference TRBV7-3 and TRBJ1-2, is as follows: GAGVSQTPSNKVTEKGKYVELRCDPISGHTALYWYRQSLGQGPEFLIYFQGTGAADDSGLPNDRFFAVRPEGSVSTLKIQRTERGDSAVYLCASSLRPTGAGYTFGSGTRLTVV.

V is TRBV14 and J is TRBJ1-2; D call uncertain. Trimming shortened V by 4 bases and J by 2 bases, and 11 bases separated the two germline ends. The length of the CDR3 is 14 residues. Germline CDR1 is SGHDN and CDR2 is FVKESK. The CDR3 region is CASSPLVNNYGYTF. The CDR3 coding sequence is TGTGCCAGCAGCCCACTAGTAAACAACTATGGCTACACCTTC.

V gene TRBV24-1 combines with J gene TRBJ1-2; TRBD1 agrees at 9 bases. This CDR3 comprises 15 residues. Trimming took 3 bases from V and 5 from J; bases not matched to a gene: 6. Germline V gene sequence: CDR1 KGHDR, CDR2 SFDVKD. This CDR3 is CATSDPTGGRYGYTF. For the CDR3, the DNA is TGTGCCACCAGTGATCCGACAGGGGGACGGTATGGCTACACCTTC.

The V call is TRBV7-8, the J call TRBJ2-4, with a weak D call TRBD2 (5 bases). CDR1 is SGHVS and CDR2 is FQNEAQ in the germline V gene. The CDR3 is made up of 16 amino acids. V lost 5 bases and J 1 base, leaving 15 bases between the germline ends. This CDR3 reads CASSGSGVWAKNIQYF. The CDR3 nucleotides read TGTGCCAGCAGCGGGAGTGGGGTCTGGGCCAAAAACATTCAGTACTTC.

The chain has TRBV11-3 and TRBJ2-1; 7 bases map to TRBD1. The ends lost 6 bases at V and 5 bases at J; junction bases unmatched: 10. CDR1 and CDR2 (germline): SGHNT, YENEEA. The CDR3 spans 15 residues. Written as DNA, the CDR3 is TGTGCCAGCAGTCCCAGGGGGAGCGTTAACAATGAGCAGTTCTTC. Protein sequence: CASSPRGSVNNEQFF.

This clone turned up a few times. The chain combines TRBV2 with TRBJ1-2, with a weak D call TRBD1 (6 bases). The germline CDR1 and CDR2 sequences are SNHLY and FYNNEI. V was pared by 9 bases and J by 0 bases, with 14 bases between. CDR3 length equals 14 residues. CDR3 bases: TGTGCCAGGAGAACCTGGACAGCTAACTATGGCTACACCTTC. Its translation is CARRTWTANYGYTF.